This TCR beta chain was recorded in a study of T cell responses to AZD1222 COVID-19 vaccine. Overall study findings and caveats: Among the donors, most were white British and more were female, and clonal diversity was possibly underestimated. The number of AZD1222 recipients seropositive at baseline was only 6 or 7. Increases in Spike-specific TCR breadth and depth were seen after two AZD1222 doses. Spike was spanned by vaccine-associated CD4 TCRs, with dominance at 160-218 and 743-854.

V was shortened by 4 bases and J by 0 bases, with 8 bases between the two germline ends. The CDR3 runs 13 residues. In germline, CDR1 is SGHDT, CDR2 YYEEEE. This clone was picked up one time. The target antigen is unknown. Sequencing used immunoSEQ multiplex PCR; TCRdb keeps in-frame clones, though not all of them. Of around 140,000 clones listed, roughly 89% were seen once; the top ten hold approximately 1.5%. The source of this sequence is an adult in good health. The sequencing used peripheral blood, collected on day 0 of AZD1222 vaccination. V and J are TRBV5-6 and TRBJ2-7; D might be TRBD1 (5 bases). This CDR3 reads CASSPDSSYEQYF. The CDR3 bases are TGTGCCAGCAGCCCCGACAGCTCCTACGAGCAGTACTTC.